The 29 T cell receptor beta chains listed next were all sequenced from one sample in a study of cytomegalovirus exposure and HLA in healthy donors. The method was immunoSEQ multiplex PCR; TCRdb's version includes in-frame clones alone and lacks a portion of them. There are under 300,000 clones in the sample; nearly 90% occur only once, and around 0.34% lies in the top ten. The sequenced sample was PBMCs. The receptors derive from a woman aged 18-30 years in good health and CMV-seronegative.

The CDR3 loop reads CASSFEPGGLGETQYF. In nucleotides, the CDR3 is TGTGCCAGCAGCTTTGAGCCGGGGGGGCTGGGAGAGACCCAGTACTTC. The chain recombines TRBV7-6 with TRBJ2-5; 8 nucleotides agree with TRBD2. Germline loops: CDR1 SGHVS, CDR2 FNYEAQ. The V segment lost 3 bases and the J segment 4 bases; nucleotides outside the gene matches: 10. CDR3 length: 16 amino acids.

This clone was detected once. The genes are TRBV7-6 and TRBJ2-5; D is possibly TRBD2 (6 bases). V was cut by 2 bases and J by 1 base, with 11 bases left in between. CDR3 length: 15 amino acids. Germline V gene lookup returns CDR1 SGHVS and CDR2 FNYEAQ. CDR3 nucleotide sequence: TGTGCCAGCAGCTTACCAGGGAGGCTCCAAGAGACCCAGTACTTC. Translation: CASSLPGRLQETQYF.

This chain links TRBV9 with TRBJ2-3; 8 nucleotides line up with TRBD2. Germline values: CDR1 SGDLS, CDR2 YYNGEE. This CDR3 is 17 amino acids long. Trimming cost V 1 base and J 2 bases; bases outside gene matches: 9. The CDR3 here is CASSVQGSGGITDTQYF. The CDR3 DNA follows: TGTGCCAGCAGCGTACAGGGGAGCGGGGGAATCACAGATACGCAGTATTTT.

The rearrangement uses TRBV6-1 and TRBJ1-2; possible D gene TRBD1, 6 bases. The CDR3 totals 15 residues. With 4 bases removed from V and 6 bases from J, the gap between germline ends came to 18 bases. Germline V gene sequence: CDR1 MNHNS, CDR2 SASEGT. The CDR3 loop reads CASSVTVQGKNGYTF. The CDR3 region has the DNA TGTGCCAGCAGTGTTACGGTACAGGGAAAGAATGGCTACACCTTC.

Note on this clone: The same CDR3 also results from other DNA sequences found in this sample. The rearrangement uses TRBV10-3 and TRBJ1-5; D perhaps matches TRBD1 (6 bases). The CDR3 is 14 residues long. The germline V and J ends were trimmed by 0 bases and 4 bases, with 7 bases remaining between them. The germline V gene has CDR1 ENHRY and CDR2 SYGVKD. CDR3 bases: TGTGCCATCAGTGAGTCAGGGGGTAATCAGCCCCAGCATTTT. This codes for CAISESGGNQPQHF.

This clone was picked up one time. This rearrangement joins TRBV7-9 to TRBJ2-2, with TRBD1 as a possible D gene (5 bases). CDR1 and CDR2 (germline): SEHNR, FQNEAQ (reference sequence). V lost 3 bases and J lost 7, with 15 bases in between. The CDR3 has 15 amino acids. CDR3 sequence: CASSLFGRVDGELFF. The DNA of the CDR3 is TGTGCCAGCAGCTTGTTTGGCAGGGTAGACGGGGAGCTGTTTTTT.

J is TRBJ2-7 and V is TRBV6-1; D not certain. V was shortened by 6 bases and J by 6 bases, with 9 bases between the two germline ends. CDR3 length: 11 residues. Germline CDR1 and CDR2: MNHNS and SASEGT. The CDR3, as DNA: TGTGCCAGCAGAGCCAAGCGCGAGCAGTACGTC. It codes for CASRAKREQYV.

The CDR3 DNA sequence: TGTGCCACCAGCAGAGAGTCTTGGACAGCGAACACCGGGGAGCTGTTTTTT. Its protein product is CATSRESWTANTGELFF. The chain combines TRBV15 with TRBJ2-2, with a weak D call TRBD1 (6 bases). The V end was cut by 0 bases, the J end by 0 bases, with 11 bases between. The CDR3 covers 17 residues. The germline CDR1 and CDR2 sequences are LNHNV and YYDKDF (reference sequence).

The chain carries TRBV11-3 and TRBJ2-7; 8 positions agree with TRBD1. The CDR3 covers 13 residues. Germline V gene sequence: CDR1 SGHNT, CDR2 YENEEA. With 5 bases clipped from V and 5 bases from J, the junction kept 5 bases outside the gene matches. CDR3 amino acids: CASSPDREDEQYV. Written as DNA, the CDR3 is TGTGCCAGCAGCCCGGACAGGGAGGACGAGCAGTACGTC.

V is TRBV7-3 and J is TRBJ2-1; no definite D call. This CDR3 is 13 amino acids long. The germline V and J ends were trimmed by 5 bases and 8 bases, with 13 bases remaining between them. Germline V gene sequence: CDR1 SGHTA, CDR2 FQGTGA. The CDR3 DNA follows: TGTGCCAGCAGCCTCTACAACCTAGATGAGCAGTTCTTC. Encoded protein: CASSLYNLDEQFF.

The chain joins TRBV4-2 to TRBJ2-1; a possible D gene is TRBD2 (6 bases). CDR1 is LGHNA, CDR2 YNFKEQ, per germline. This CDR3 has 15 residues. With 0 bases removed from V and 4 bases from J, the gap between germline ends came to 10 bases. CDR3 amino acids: CASSQEGGAYNEQFF. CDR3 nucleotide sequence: TGTGCCAGCAGCCAAGAGGGGGGAGCTTACAATGAGCAGTTCTTC.

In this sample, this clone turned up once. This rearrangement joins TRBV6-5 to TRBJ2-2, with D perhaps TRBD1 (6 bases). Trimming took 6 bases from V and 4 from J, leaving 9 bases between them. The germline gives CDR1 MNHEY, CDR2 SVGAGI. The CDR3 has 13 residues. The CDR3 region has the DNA TGTGCCAGCAGGGCAGGGGTCACCGGGGAGCTGTTTTTT. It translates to CASRAGVTGELFF.

The CDR3 region has the DNA TGTGCCAGCAGTAAGGGACAGTCGAACACTGAAGCTTTCTTT. The encoded protein is CASSKGQSNTEAFF. The gene calls are TRBV6-5 and TRBJ1-1; TRBD1 aligns across 7 bases. From germline, CDR1 is MNHEY and CDR2 SVGAGI. With V trimmed by 5 bases and J by 1 base, 4 bases remained unmatched. The CDR3 loop spans 14 amino acids.

The CDR3 region is CASSLRDSHYEQYF. The CDR3 DNA reads as TGTGCCAGCAGCTTGCGGGACAGCCACTACGAGCAGTACTTC. The chain joins TRBV7-2 to TRBJ2-7, with D possibly TRBD1 on 7 matching bases. The CDR3 extends over 14 amino acids. The germline V gene has CDR1 SGHTA and CDR2 FQGNSA. Between the trimmed V and J ends, which lost 3 bases and 3 bases, there was a span of 12 bases.

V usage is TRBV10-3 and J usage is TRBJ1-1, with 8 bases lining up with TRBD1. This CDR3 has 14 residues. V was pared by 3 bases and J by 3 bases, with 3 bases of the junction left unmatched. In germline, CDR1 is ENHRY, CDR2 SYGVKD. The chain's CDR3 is CAISDPDRDTEAFF. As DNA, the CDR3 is TGTGCCATCAGTGACCCGGACAGGGACACTGAAGCTTTCTTT.

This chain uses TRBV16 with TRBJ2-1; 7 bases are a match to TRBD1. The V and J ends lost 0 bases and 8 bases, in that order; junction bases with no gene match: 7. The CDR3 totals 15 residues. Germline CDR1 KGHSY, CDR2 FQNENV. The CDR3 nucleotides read TGTGCCAGCAGCCAATCAAAGGGGGCCGCCGATGAGCAGTTCTTC. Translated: CASSQSKGAADEQFF.

The chain's CDR3 is CASSSPALSGDTQYF. The CDR3 DNA sequence: TGTGCCAGCAGTTCGCCGGCCTTGTCGGGAGATACGCAGTATTTT. The chain couples TRBV28 to TRBJ2-3; no clear D gene. Germline loops: CDR1 MDHEN, CDR2 SYDVKM. This CDR3 has 15 residues. V was shortened by 4 bases and J by 5 bases, with 16 bases between the two germline ends.

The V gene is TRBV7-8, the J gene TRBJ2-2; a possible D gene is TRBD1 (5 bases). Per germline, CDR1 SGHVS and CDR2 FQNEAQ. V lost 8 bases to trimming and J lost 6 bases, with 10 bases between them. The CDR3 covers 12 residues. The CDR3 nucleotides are TGTGCCAGCGGCAGGGCGGCCGGGGAGCTGTTTTTT. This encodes CASGRAAGELFF.

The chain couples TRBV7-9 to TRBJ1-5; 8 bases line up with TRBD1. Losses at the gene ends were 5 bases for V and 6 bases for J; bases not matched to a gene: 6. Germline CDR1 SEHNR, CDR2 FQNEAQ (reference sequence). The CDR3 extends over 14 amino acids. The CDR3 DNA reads TGTGCCAGCAGCCAAGCCGACAGGGGTCAGCCCCAGCATTTT. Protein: CASSQADRGQPQHF.

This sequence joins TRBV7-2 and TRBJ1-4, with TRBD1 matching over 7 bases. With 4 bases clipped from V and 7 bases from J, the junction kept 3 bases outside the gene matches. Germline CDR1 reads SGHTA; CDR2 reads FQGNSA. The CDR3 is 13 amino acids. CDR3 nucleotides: TGTGCCAGCAGCTCCCGGGACAGTGAAAAACTGTTTTTT. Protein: CASSSRDSEKLFF.

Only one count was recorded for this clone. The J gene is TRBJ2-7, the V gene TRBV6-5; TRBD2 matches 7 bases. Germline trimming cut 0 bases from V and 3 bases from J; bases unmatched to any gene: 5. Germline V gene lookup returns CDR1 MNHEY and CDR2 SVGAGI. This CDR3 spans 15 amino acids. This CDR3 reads CASSYSAGRVYEQYF. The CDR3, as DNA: TGTGCCAGCAGTTACTCGGCAGGGAGGGTCTACGAGCAGTACTTC.

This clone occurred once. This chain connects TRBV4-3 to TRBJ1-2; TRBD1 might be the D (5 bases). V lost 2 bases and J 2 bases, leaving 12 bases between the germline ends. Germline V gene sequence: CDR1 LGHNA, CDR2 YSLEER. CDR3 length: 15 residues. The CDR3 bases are TGCGCCAGCAGCCAACGGACGGACACCAACTATGGCTACACCTTC. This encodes CASSQRTDTNYGYTF.

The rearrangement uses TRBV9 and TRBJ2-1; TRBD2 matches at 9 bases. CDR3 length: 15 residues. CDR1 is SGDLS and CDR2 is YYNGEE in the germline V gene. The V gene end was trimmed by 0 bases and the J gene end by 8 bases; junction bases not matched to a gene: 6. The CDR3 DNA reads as TGTGCCAGCAGCGTAGTGGCGGGGGGGGAGGATGAGCAGTTCTTC. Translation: CASSVVAGGEDEQFF.

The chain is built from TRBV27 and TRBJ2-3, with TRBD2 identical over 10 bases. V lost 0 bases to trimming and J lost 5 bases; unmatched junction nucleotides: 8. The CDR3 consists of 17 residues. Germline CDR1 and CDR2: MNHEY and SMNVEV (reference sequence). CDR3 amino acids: CASSLSPTSGVGDTQYF. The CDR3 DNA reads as TGTGCCAGCAGTTTATCGCCAACTAGCGGGGTGGGAGATACGCAGTATTTT.

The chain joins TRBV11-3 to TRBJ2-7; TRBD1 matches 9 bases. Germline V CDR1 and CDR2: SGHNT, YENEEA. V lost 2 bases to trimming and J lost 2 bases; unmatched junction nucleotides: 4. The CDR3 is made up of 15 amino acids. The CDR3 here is CASSLSGTGTYEQYF. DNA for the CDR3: TGTGCCAGCAGCTTATCCGGGACAGGGACCTACGAGCAGTACTTC.

The CDR3 DNA sequence: TGTGCCAGCAGCTTAGGGGGCCCGTATAGCAATCAGCCCCAGCATTTT. This translates into CASSLGGPYSNQPQHF. This chain joins TRBV5-6 and TRBJ1-5; TRBD1 agrees at 7 bases. The CDR3 is 16 residues long. The germline V gene encodes CDR1 SGHDT and CDR2 YYEEEE. The J segment lost 0 bases and the V segment lost 2 bases, leaving 5 bases of the junction unmatched.

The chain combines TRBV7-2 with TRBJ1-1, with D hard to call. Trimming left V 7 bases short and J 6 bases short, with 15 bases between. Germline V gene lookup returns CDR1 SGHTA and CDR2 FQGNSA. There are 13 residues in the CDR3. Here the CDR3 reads CASTPRGEAEAFF. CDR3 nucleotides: TGTGCCAGCACCCCGCGCGGGGAGGCTGAAGCTTTCTTT.

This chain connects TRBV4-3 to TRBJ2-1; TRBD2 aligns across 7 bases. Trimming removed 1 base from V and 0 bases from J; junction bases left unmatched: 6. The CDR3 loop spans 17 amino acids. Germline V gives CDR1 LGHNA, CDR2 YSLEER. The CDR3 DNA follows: TGCGCCAGCAGCCAAGTCAGTGGGGGGGGCTCCTACAATGAGCAGTTCTTC. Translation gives CASSQVSGGGSYNEQFF.

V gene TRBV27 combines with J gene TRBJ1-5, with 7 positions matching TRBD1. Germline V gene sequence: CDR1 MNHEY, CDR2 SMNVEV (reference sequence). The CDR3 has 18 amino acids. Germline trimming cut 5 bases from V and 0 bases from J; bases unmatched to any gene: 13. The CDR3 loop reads CASSTTGAHSYSNQPQHF. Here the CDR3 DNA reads TGTGCCAGCAGTACTACAGGGGCGCATTCTTATAGCAATCAGCCCCAGCATTTT.